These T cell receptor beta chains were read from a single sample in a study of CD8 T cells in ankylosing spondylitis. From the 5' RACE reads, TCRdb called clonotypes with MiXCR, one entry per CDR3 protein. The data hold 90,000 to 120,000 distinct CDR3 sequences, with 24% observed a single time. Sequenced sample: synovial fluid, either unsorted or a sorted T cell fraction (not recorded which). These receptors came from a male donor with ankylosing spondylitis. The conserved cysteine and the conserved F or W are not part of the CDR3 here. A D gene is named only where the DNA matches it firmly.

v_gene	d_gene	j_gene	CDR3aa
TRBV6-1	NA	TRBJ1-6	ASGAGSYNSPLH
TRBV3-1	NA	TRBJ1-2	ASSQSGVGGYT
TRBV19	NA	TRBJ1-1	ASSATAGYTEAF
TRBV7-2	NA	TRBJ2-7	ASSLEIGGDEQY
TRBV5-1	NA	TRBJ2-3	ASSAQTTTDTQY
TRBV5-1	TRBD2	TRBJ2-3	ASSLGLAGGPGTDTQY
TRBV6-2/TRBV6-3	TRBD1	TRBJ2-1	ASSYSRGPGVKQF
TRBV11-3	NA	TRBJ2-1	ASSPGTVGNEQF
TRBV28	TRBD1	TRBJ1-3	ASSGRTGDVSGNTIY
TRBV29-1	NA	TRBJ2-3	SVEDRTPSTDTQY
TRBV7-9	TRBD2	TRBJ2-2	ASSLWRGSWTGELF
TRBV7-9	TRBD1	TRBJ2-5	ASSLGTGFKETQY
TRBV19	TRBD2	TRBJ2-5	ASSDPSSGRFLETQY
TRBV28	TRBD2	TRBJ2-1	ASSSSGLADNEQF
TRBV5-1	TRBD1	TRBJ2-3	ASSFGQGDTQY
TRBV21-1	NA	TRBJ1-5	ASSEGNASNQPQH
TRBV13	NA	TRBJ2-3	ASSLAGESSDTQY
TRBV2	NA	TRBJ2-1	ASRVGASGEQF
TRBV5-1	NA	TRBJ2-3	ASSAVDTQY
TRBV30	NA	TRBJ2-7	AWSGGSSYEQY
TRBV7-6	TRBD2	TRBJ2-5	ASSYPLAGGRETQY
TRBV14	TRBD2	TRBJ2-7	ASSLPTSATY
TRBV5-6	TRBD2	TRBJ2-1	ASSLGRAGGRNEQF
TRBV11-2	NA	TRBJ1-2	ASISLYGYT
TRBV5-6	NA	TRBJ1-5	ASSLGGGEAWPQH
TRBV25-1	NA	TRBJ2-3	ASSDYYTDTQY
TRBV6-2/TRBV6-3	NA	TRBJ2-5	ASSRTGKETQY
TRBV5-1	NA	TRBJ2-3	ASSPEGRESTDTQY
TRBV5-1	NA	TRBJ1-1	ASNSPQEEAF
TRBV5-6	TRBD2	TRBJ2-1	ASGTGGTYNEQF
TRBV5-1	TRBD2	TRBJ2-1	ASSWGTNGDEQF
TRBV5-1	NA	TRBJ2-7	ASSLAPGLYEQY
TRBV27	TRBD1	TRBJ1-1	ASSGQGGGRAF
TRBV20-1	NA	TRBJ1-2	SAREPGWGNYGYT
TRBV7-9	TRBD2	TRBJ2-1	ASSLGSLAGVGNEQF
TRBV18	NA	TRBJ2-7	ATASGHEQY
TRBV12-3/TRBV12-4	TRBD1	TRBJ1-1	ASSLAQGGMNTEAF
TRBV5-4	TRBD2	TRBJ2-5	ASSERLAGETQY
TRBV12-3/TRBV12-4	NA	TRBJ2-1	ASSHTSINEQF
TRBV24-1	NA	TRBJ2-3	ATSDRRDKLTDTQY
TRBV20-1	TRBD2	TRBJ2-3	SARDRQRGSTDTQY
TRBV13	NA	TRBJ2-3	ASSWKGGPTFTDTQY
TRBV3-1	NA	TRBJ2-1	ASSQRWGARVNEQF
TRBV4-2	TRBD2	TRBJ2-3	ASSQDVQREIVDTQY
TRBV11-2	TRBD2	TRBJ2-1	ASSFLADYNEQF
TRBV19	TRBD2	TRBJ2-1	ASSRSGGVPYNEQF
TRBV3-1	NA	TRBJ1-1	ASSQERVKGEAF